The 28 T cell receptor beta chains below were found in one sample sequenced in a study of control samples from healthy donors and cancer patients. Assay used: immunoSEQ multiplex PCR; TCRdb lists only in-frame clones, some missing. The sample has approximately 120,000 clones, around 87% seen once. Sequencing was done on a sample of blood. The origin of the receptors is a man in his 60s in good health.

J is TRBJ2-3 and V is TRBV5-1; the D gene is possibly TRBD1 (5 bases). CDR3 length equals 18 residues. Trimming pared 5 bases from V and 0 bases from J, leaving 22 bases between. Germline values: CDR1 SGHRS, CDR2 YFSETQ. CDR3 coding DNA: TGCGCCAGCAGTTCGACAGCCTCTTTAGAAACGAGCACAGATACGCAGTATTTT. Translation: CASSSTASLETSTDTQYF.

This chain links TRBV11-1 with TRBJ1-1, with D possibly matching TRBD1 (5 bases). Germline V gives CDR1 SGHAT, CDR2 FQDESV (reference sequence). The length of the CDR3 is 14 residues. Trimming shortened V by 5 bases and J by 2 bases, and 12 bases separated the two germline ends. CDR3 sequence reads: CASSLGGGNTEAFF. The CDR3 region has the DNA TGTGCCAGCAGCCTGGGGGGAGGAAACACTGAAGCTTTCTTT.

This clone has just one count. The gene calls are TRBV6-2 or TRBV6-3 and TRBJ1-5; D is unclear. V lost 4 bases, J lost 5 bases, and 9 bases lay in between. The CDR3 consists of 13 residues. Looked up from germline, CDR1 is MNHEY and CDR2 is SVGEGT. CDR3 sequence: CASSWQVDQPQHF. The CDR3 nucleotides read TGTGCCAGCAGTTGGCAGGTTGATCAGCCCCAGCATTTT.

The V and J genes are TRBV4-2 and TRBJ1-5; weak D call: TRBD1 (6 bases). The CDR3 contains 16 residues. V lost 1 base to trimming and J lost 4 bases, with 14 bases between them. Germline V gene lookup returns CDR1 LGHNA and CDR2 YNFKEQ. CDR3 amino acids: CASSQVKTGPNQPQHF. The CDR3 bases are TGTGCCAGCAGCCAAGTGAAGACAGGCCCAAATCAGCCCCAGCATTTT.

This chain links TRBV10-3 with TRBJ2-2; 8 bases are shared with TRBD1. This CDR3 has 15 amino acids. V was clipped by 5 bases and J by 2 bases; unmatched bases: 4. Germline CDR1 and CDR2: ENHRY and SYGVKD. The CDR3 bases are TGTGCCATCAGTAACAGGGGGTTCAACACCGGGGAGCTGTTTTTT. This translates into CAISNRGFNTGELFF.

This CDR3 is CASSLLASYEQYF. CDR3 sequence (DNA): TGCGCCAGCAGCTTATTGGCTTCCTACGAGCAGTACTTC. This chain uses TRBV5-1 with TRBJ2-7; D call uncertain. CDR1 is SGHRS and CDR2 is YFSETQ in the germline V gene. The CDR3 extends over 13 amino acids. Trimming left V 2 bases short and J 1 base short, with 7 bases between.

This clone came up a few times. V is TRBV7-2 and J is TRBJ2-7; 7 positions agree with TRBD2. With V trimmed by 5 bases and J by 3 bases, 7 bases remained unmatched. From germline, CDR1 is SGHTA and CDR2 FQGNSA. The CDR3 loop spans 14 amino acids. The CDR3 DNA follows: TGTGCCAGCAGCCCAGACCGGGAGGTCTACGAGCAGTACTTC. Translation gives CASSPDREVYEQYF.

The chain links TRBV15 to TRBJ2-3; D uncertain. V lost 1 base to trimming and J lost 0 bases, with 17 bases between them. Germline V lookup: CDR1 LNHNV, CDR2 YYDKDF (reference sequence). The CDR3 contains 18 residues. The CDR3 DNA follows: TGTGCCACCAGCAGAGTTTTGGTATCGGGTTCTAGCACAGATACGCAGTATTTT. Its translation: CATSRVLVSGSSTDTQYF. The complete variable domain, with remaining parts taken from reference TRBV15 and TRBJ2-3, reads DAMVIQNPRYQVTQFGKPVTLSCSQTLNHNVMYWYQQKSSQAPKLLFHYYDKDFNNEADTPDNFQSRRPNTSFCFLDIRSPGLGDTAMYLCATSRVLVSGSSTDTQYFGPGTRLTVL.

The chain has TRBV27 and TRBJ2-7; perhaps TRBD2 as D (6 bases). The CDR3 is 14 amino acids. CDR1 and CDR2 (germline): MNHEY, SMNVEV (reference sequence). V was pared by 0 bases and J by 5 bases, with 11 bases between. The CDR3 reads CASSLSEGFNEQYF. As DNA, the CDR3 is TGTGCCAGCAGTTTATCGGAGGGTTTCAACGAGCAGTACTTC.

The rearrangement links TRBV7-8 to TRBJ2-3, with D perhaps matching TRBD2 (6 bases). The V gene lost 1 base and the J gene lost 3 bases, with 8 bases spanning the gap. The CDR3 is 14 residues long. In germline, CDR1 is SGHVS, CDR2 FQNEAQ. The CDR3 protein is CASSLVGSTDTQYF. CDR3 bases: TGTGCCAGCAGCTTAGTCGGGAGTACAGATACGCAGTATTTT. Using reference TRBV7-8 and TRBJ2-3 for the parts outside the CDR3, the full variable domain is GAGVSQSPRYKVAKRGQDVALRCDPISGHVSLFWYQQALGQGPEFLTYFQNEAQLDKSGLPSDRFFAERPEGSVSTLKIQRTQQEDSAVYLCASSLVGSTDTQYFGPGTRLTVL.

In DNA form, the CDR3 reads TGTGCCATCAGTGAGTCGGCAGGGGGAGGTTCACCCCTCCACTTT. Translated: CAISESAGGGSPLHF. The chain couples TRBV10-3 to TRBJ1-6; 7 bases match TRBD1. J lost 9 bases, V lost 0 bases, and 5 bases had no gene match. This CDR3 has 15 amino acids. CDR1 and CDR2 from the germline V gene are ENHRY and SYGVKD.

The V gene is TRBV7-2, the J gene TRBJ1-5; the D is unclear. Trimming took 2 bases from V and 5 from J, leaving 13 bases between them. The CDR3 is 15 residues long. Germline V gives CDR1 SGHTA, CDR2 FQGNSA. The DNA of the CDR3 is TGTGCCAGCAGCTTAAGGTACGGGAGGGATCAGCCCCAGCATTTT. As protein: CASSLRYGRDQPQHF. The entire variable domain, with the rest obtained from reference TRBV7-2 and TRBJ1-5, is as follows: GAGVSQSPSNKVTEKGKDVELRCDPISGHTALYWYRQSLGQGLEFLIYFQGNSAPDKSGLPSDRFSAERTGGSVSTLTIQRTQQEDSAVYLCASSLRYGRDQPQHFGDGTRLSIL.

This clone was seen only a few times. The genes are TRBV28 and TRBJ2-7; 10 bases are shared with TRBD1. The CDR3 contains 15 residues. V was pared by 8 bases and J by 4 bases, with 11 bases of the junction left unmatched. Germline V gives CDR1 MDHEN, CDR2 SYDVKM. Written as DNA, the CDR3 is TGTGCCAGCCTTTCGGGACAGGGGTGGTGGTACGAGCAGTACTTC. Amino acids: CASLSGQGWWYEQYF.

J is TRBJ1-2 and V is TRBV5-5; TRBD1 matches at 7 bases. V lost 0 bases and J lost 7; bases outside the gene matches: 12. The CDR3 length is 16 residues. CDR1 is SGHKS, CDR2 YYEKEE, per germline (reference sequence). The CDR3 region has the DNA TGTGCCAGCAGCTTGGACGGACAGGCCAGGTTAGGTGGCTACACCTTC. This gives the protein CASSLDGQARLGGYTF.

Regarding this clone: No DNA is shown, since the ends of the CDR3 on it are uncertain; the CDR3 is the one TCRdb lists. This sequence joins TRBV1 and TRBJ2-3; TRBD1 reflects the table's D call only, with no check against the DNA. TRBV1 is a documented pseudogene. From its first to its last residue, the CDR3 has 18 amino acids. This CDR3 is CTSSQDKVGTGATDTQYF.

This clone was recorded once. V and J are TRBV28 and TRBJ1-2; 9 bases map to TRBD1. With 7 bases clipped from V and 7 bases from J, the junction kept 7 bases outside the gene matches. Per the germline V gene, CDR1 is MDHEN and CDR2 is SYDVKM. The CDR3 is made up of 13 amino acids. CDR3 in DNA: TGTGCCAGCATCCGGGACAGGGTTGCTGGCTACACCTTC. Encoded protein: CASIRDRVAGYTF.

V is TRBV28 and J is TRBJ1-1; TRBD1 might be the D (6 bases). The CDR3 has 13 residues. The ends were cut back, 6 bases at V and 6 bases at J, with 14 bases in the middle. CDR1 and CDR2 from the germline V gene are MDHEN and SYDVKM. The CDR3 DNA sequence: TGTGCCAGCAGCCGAAATCAGGGGCCTGAAGCTTTCTTT. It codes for CASSRNQGPEAFF.

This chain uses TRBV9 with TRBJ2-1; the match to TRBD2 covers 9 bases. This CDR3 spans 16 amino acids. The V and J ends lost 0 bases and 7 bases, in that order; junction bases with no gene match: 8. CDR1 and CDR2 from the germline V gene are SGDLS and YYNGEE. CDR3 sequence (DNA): TGTGCCAGCAGCGTAGCAAGCGGGGGGAACTGGAATGAGCAGTTCTTC. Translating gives CASSVASGGNWNEQFF.

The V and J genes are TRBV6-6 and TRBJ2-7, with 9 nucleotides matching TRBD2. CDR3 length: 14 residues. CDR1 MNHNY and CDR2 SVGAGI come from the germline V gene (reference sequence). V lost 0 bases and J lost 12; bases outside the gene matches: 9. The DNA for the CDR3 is TGTGCCAGCAGTTACTCCGATAGCGGGGGCAATTGGTACTTC. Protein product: CASSYSDSGGNWYF.

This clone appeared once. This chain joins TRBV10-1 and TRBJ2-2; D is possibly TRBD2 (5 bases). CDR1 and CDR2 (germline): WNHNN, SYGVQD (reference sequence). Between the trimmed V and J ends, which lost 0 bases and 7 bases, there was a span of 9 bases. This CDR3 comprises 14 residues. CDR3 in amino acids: CASSESRAVGELFF. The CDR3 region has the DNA TGCGCCAGCAGTGAGTCGAGGGCGGTCGGGGAGCTGTTTTTT.

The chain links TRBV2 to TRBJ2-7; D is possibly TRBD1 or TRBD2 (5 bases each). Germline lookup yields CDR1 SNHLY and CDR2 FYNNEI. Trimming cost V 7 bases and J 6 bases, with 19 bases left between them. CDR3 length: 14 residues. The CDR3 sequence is CASKADLTALEQYF. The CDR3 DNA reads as TGTGCCAGCAAAGCGGACCTGACAGCACTCGAGCAGTACTTC.

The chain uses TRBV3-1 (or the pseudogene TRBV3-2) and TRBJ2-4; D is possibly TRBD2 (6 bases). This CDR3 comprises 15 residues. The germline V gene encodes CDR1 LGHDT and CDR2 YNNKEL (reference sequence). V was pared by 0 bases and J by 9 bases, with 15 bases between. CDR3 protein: CASSQDSLAKAIQYF. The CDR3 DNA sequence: TGTGCCAGCAGCCAAGATTCACTAGCCAAGGCCATTCAGTACTTC.

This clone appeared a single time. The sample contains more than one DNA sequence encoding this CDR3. The CDR3 DNA is TGTGCCAGCTCACCACCTATAGACCCCTACGAGCAGTACTTC. Protein product: CASSPPIDPYEQYF. The rearrangement uses TRBV18 and TRBJ2-7; D is uncertain. Germline V gene sequence: CDR1 KGHSH, CDR2 LQKENI. Trimming shortened V by 0 bases and J by 2 bases, and 8 bases separated the two germline ends. The CDR3 length is 14 residues.

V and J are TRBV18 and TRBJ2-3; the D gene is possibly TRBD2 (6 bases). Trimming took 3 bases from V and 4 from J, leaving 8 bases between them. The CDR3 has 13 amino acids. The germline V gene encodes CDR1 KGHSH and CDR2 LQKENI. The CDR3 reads CASSPGLSDTQYF. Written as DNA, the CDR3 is TGTGCCAGCTCACCGGGACTTTCAGATACGCAGTATTTT.

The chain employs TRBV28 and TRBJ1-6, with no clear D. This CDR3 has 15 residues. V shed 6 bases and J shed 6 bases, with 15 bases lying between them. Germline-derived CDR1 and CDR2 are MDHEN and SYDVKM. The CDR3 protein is CASSLMPRGNSPLHF. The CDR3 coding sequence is TGTGCCAGCAGCCTCATGCCCCGCGGTAATTCACCCCTCCACTTT.

CDR3 bases: TGTGCCAGCAGCAAGACAGGGGGCTTTGAGCCCCAGCATTTT. The encoded protein is CASSKTGGFEPQHF. The rearrangement uses TRBV21-1 and TRBJ1-5; the table gives TRBD1 as D, unverified against the DNA. TRBV21-1 is given as a pseudogene. The CDR3 totals 14 residues.

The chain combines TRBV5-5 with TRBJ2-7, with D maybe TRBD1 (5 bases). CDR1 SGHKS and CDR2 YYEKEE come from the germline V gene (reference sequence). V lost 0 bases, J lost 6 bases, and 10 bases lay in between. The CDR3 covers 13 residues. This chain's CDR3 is CASSLAGQTEQYF. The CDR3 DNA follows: TGTGCCAGCAGCTTGGCAGGGCAGACCGAGCAGTACTTC. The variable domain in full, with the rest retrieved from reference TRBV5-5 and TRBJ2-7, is DAGVTQSPTHLIKTRGQQVTLRCSPISGHKSVSWYQQVLGQGPQFIFQYYEKEERGRGNFPDRFSARQFPNYSSELNVNALLLGDSALYLCASSLAGQTEQYFGPGTRLTVT.

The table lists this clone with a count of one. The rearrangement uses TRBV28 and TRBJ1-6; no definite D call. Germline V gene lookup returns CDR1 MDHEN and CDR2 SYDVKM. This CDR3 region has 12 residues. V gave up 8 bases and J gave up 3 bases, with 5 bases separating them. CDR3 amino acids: CASGGYNSPLHF. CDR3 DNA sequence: TGTGCCAGCGGTGGCTATAATTCACCCCTCCACTTT.